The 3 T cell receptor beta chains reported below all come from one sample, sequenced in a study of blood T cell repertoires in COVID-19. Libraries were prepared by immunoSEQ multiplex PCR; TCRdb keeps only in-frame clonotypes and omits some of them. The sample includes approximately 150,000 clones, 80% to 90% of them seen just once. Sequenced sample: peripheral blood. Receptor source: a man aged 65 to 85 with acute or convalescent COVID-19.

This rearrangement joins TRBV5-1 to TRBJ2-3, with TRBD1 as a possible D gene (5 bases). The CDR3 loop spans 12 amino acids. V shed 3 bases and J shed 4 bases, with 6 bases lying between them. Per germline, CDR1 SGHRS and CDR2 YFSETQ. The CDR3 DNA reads TGCGCCAGCAGCTCCAGGGCAGATACGCAGTATTTT. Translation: CASSSRADTQYF. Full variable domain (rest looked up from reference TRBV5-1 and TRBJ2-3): KAGVTQTPRYLIKTRGQQVTLSCSPISGHRSVSWYQQTPGQGLQFLFEYFSETQRNKGNFPGRFSGRQFSNSRSEMNVSTLELGDSALYLCASSSRADTQYFGPGTRLTVL.

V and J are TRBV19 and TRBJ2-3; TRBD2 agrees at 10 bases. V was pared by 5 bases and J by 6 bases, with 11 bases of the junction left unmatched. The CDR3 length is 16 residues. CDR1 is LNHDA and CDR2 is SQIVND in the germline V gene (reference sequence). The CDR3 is CASSLNSGRAGDTQYF. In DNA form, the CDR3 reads TGTGCCAGTAGTTTGAACAGCGGGAGGGCCGGCGATACGCAGTATTTT.

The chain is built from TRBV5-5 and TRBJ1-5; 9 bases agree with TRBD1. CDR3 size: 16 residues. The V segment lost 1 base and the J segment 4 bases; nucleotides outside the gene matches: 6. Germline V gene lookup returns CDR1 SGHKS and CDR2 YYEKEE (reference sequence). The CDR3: CASSLWGTGRNQPQHF. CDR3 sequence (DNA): TGTGCCAGCAGCTTGTGGGGGACAGGGAGGAATCAGCCCCAGCATTTT.